Presented here are 28 T cell receptor beta chains from one specimen sequenced in a study of early T cells in non-severe SARS-CoV-2 infection. A single record per CDR3 protein comes from TCRdb applying MiXCR to the 5' RACE reads. The data contain about 46,000 distinct CDR3 sequences, approximately 5.9% of them seen just once; the ten biggest clones take up 5% to 5.5%. Source: whole blood, taken at baseline. Source of these receptors: an adult who was a healthcare worker with PCR-confirmed SARS-CoV-2 infection or an uninfected control (not recorded which).

This clonotype was counted many times. The genes are TRBV9 and TRBJ1-6; perhaps TRBD1 as D (6 bases). The CDR3 spans 14 residues. The V gene's germline CDR1 is SGDLS and CDR2 YYNGEE. Trimming removed 3 bases at V and 4 bases at J, with 8 bases between. CDR3 bases: TGTGCCAGCAGCGCGGGACATTATAATTCACCCCTCCACTTT. This translates into CASSAGHYNSPLHF.

This clonotype came up a few times. This rearrangement joins TRBV20-1 to TRBJ2-1; tentative D call: TRBD2 (6 bases). V lost 6 bases, J lost 0 bases, and 9 bases lay in between. The germline CDR1 and CDR2 sequences are DFQATT and SNEGSKA (reference sequence). The CDR3 spans 13 residues. This CDR3 reads CSAAGSSYNEQFF. DNA of the CDR3: TGCAGTGCCGCGGGAAGCTCCTACAATGAGCAGTTCTTC.

The chain has TRBV15 and TRBJ2-3; no reliable D call. This CDR3 contains 17 residues. Trimming removed 0 bases at V and 0 bases at J, with 13 bases between. Per germline, CDR1 LNHNV and CDR2 YYDKDF (reference sequence). CDR3 loop: CATSREDGFFSTDTQYF. CDR3 in DNA: TGTGCCACCAGCAGAGAGGACGGCTTCTTTAGCACAGATACGCAGTATTTT.

This clonotype was seen many times. This chain uses TRBV6-1 with TRBJ1-5; 7 positions match TRBD1. V lost 1 base and J lost 5; bases outside the gene matches: 11. The CDR3 covers 17 residues. CDR1 is MNHNS, CDR2 SASEGT, per germline. CDR3 in amino acids: CASSEGGYRGVDQPQHF. The CDR3 bases are TGTGCCAGCAGTGAAGGGGGATACAGGGGAGTAGATCAGCCCCAGCATTTT.

This clonotype was detected many times. The rearrangement uses TRBV11-2 and TRBJ2-3; D call uncertain. The CDR3 spans 15 residues. CDR1 and CDR2 (germline): SGHAT, FQNNGV. With 1 base removed from V and 10 bases from J, the gap between germline ends came to 18 bases. The CDR3 DNA follows: TGTGCCAGCAGCTTAGTAGGCACAATAGGATATCCGCAGTATTTT. Protein sequence: CASSLVGTIGYPQYF.

V usage is TRBV30 and J usage is TRBJ2-7, with D maybe TRBD1 (5 bases). CDR1 and CDR2 from the germline V gene are GTSNPN and SVGIG (reference sequence). The V and J ends lost 1 base and 6 bases respectively, with 13 bases between them. The CDR3 sequence is 13 residues long. For the CDR3, the DNA is TGTGCCTGGAGTGGTGGGGCGGTCAGCGAGCAGTACTTC. It translates to CAWSGGAVSEQYF.

This clonotype was counted between two and nine times. V and J are TRBV6-6 and TRBJ2-1; D may match TRBD1 or TRBD2 (6 bases each). The CDR3 has 13 residues. V was trimmed by 8 bases and J by 6 bases, leaving 14 bases between them. CDR1 MNHNY and CDR2 SVGAGI come from the germline V gene (reference sequence). CDR3 nucleotide sequence: TGTGCCAGCGGGGACTCGGGGGCCAATGAGCAGTTCTTC. Its protein product is CASGDSGANEQFF.

This clonotype was recorded many times. The chain carries TRBV19 and TRBJ2-2; 16 bases agree with TRBD2. This CDR3 is built from 17 residues. V was clipped by 10 bases and J by 4 bases; unmatched bases: 9. Germline loops: CDR1 LNHDA, CDR2 SQIVND (reference sequence). In DNA, the CDR3 is TGTGCCACCTCGAGGGGACTAGCGGGAGGGCCCACCGGGGAGCTGTTTTTT. This gives the protein CATSRGLAGGPTGELFF.

A few counts support this clonotype. The V and J genes are TRBV12-3 or TRBV12-4 and TRBJ2-5, with 7 positions matching TRBD2. There are 16 residues in the CDR3. The J segment lost 6 bases and the V segment lost 4 bases, leaving 14 bases of the junction unmatched. The CDR3 sequence is CASSSRGLAGAQTQYF. The CDR3 DNA sequence: TGTGCCAGCAGTTCAAGGGGCCTTGCGGGAGCGCAGACCCAGTACTTC.

This clonotype was found many times. The chain has TRBV14 and TRBJ1-4; D not resolved. The CDR3 covers 14 residues. Trimming stripped 4 bases from V and 6 bases from J, with 12 bases between. Germline values: CDR1 SGHDN, CDR2 FVKESK. DNA of the CDR3: TGTGCCAGCAGCCTGAGGCAAGGAGATGAAAAACTGTTTTTT. Encoded protein: CASSLRQGDEKLFF.

In its sample, this clonotype was seen a few times. V usage is TRBV29-1 and J usage is TRBJ1-1; D gene uncertain. This CDR3 contains 13 residues. V gave up 4 bases and J gave up 4 bases, with 13 bases separating them. Germline V CDR1 and CDR2: SQVTM, ANQGSEA. The CDR3 DNA follows: TGCAGCGTTGCCCTCGTGGGTGGCACTGAAGCTTTCTTT. This codes for CSVALVGGTEAFF.

As concerns this clonotype: Being one base from a much bigger clone, this may be a read error. The genes are TRBV7-2 and TRBJ2-7, with D unclear. The CDR3 is made up of 14 amino acids. Germline CDR1 reads SGHTA; CDR2 reads FQGNSA. V was trimmed by 3 bases and J by 3 bases, leaving 12 bases between them. CDR3 protein: CASSFWSGIYEQYF. CDR3 DNA sequence: TGTGCCAGCAGCTTTTGGTCTGGCATCTACGAGCAGTACTTC.

This clonotype has ten or more counts. The rearrangement joins TRBV2 to TRBJ2-1; no firm D call. CDR3 length: 13 amino acids. CDR1 is SNHLY and CDR2 is FYNNEI in the germline V gene. The ends were cut back, 9 bases at V and 4 bases at J, with 13 bases in the middle. The CDR3 reads CASVASIYNEQFF. Here the CDR3 DNA reads TGTGCCAGTGTGGCCAGCATATACAATGAGCAGTTCTTC. Together with reference TRBV2 and TRBJ2-1, the CDR3 gives the full variable domain: EPEVTQTPSHQVTQMGQEVILRCVPISNHLYFYWYRQILGQKVEFLVSFYNNEISEKSEIFDDQFSVERPDGSNFTLKIRSTKLEDSAMYFCASVASIYNEQFFGPGTRLTVL.

This clonotype was seen ten or more times. The chain joins TRBV7-9 to TRBJ2-1; D is perhaps TRBD1 (6 bases). Per germline, CDR1 SEHNR and CDR2 FQNEAQ (reference sequence). The CDR3 is 14 residues long. V lost 5 bases and J lost 12, with 20 bases in between. CDR3 loop: CASSPRAQGTVQFF. In DNA, the CDR3 is TGTGCCAGCAGCCCCCGAGCCCAGGGGACGGTGCAGTTCTTC.

This clonotype came up many times. The J gene is TRBJ1-5, the V gene TRBV11-2; 8 nucleotides match TRBD1. The CDR3 has 15 residues. Per germline, CDR1 SGHAT and CDR2 FQNNGV. Trimming at V came to 0 bases and at J to 4 bases, leaving 2 bases not matched to a gene. The CDR3 loop is CASSLDGDRNQPQHF. CDR3 nucleotides: TGTGCCAGCAGCTTAGACGGGGACAGGAATCAGCCCCAGCATTTT.

This clonotype appeared a few times. The chain is built from TRBV7-2 and TRBJ2-7; 8 bases align to TRBD2. This CDR3 contains 17 residues. Per the germline V gene, CDR1 is SGHTA and CDR2 is FQGNSA. The ends lost 2 bases at V and 6 bases at J; junction bases unmatched: 15. CDR3 loop: CASSLNSGALAASEQYF. CDR3 nucleotides: TGTGCCAGCAGCTTAAACTCGGGCGCACTAGCGGCGAGCGAGCAGTACTTC.

This clonotype was picked up many times. The chain carries TRBV29-1 and TRBJ2-1, with a weak D call TRBD1 (5 bases). The V and J ends lost 4 bases and 5 bases respectively, with 15 bases between them. Per germline, CDR1 SQVTM and CDR2 ANQGSEA. The CDR3 is 14 amino acids. The CDR3 protein is CSVVAQGINNEQFF. The CDR3 nucleotides are TGCAGCGTTGTTGCGCAGGGTATCAACAATGAGCAGTTCTTC.

This clonotype has only a few counts. V is TRBV6-6 and J is TRBJ1-5; 9 nucleotides match TRBD1. CDR1 and CDR2 from the germline V gene are MNHNY and SVGAGI (reference sequence). J gave up 4 bases and V 6 bases, and 7 bases lay outside the gene matches. This CDR3 spans 15 amino acids. The chain's CDR3 is CASSSEDRGNQPQHF. CDR3 bases: TGTGCCAGCAGCTCCGAGGACAGGGGAAATCAGCCCCAGCATTTT.

This clonotype has more than one count but fewer than ten. The chain combines TRBV3-1 with TRBJ1-2; no firm D call. V was pared by 0 bases and J by 8 bases, with 7 bases between. The CDR3 has 12 amino acids. CDR1 LGHDT and CDR2 YNNKEL come from the germline V gene (reference sequence). In DNA form, the CDR3 reads TGTGCCAGCAGCCAAGATGTGGAGGGCTACACCTTC. Translating gives CASSQDVEGYTF.

At least ten counts were recorded for this clonotype. No DNA is shown, since the ends of the CDR3 on it are uncertain; the CDR3 is the one TCRdb lists. The chain has TRBV7-5 and TRBJ1-1; the DNA was not used to check the table's D call, TRBD1. TRBV7-5 is a documented pseudogene. Ends included, the CDR3 has 17 residues. The CDR3 here is CISVPEARYRGSTEAFF.

There are many counts of this clonotype. The V call is TRBV27, the J call TRBJ2-7, with TRBD2 as a possible D gene (5 bases). The ends were cut back, 2 bases at V and 1 base at J, with 12 bases in the middle. Germline CDR1 reads MNHEY; CDR2 reads SMNVEV (reference sequence). The CDR3 length is 15 residues. DNA for the CDR3: TGTGCCAGCAGTTTAAGCGGACGGACTTCCTACGAGCAGTACTTC. Translation: CASSLSGRTSYEQYF.

This clonotype was recorded at least ten times. The rearrangement joins TRBV25-1 to TRBJ2-1; 14 positions agree with TRBD2. CDR1 and CDR2 from the germline V gene are MGHDK and SYGVNS. The CDR3 runs 20 residues. Germline trimming cut 4 bases from V and 3 bases from J; bases unmatched to any gene: 14. The CDR3 sequence is CASSAPGETTSGRVYNEQFF. Here the CDR3 DNA reads TGTGCCAGCAGTGCCCCCGGGGAAACGACTAGCGGGAGGGTCTACAATGAGCAGTTCTTC.

This clonotype was recorded at least ten times. This chain joins TRBV11-2 and TRBJ2-3, with 7 bases aligning to TRBD1. Per the germline V gene, CDR1 is SGHAT and CDR2 is FQNNGV. The ends lost 7 bases at V and 0 bases at J; junction bases unmatched: 10. The CDR3 extends over 16 amino acids. CDR3 in amino acids: CASKLTWDRSTDTQYF. The CDR3 DNA reads as TGTGCCAGCAAATTAACCTGGGACAGAAGCACAGATACGCAGTATTTT. Looking up the rest from reference TRBV11-2 and TRBJ2-3 gives the full variable domain: EAGVAQSPRYKIIEKRQSVAFWCNPISGHATLYWYQQILGQGPKLLIQFQNNGVVDDSQLPKDRFSAERLKGVDSTLKIQPAKLEDSAVYLCASKLTWDRSTDTQYFGPGTRLTVL.

This clonotype was seen repeatedly, ten times or more. The CDR3 is CASSLQTGHGYTF. CDR3 sequence (DNA): TGTGCCAGCAGTCTCCAGACAGGGCATGGCTACACCTTC. The chain joins TRBV28 to TRBJ1-2; 7 bases match TRBD1. The germline V gene has CDR1 MDHEN and CDR2 SYDVKM. Trimming cost V 5 bases and J 6 bases; bases outside gene matches: 6. The CDR3 spans 13 residues.

This clonotype was recorded a few times. V is TRBV2 and J is TRBJ2-3, with 10 bases aligning to TRBD2. Trimming took 6 bases from V and 2 from J; bases not matched to a gene: 5. The CDR3 has 15 residues. CDR1 SNHLY and CDR2 FYNNEI come from the germline V gene. In nucleotides, the CDR3 is TGTGCCAGCAGGGGAGGACTAGCGGTCACAGATACGCAGTATTTT. This encodes CASRGGLAVTDTQYF.

This clonotype was seen repeatedly, ten times or more. The rearrangement uses TRBV20-1 and TRBJ1-5; 9 nucleotides match TRBD1. The germline V gene encodes CDR1 DFQATT and CDR2 SNEGSKA (reference sequence). The trim removed 5 bases at V and 3 bases at J, leaving 2 bases unmatched. The CDR3 consists of 13 residues. In nucleotides, the CDR3 is TGCAGTGCTCGGGACAGGGACAATCAGCCCCAGCATTTT. Translated: CSARDRDNQPQHF.

The chain combines TRBV24-1 with TRBJ2-3, with no clear D. Germline V gene data show CDR1 as KGHDR and CDR2 as SFDVKD. There are 12 residues in the CDR3. Trimming removed 9 bases at V and 0 bases at J, with 6 bases between. Here the CDR3 DNA reads TGTGCCACCTTGGACAGCACAGATACGCAGTATTTT. Protein product: CATLDSTDTQYF.

Relative to its sample, this clonotype is medium-sized. CDR3 bases: TGTGCCAGCAGTCACACCTCACAGGGGGAGTCGGAGACCCAGTACTTC. Amino acid sequence: CASSHTSQGESETQYF. The chain recombines TRBV6-5 with TRBJ2-5; TRBD1 agrees at 8 bases. Germline CDR1 and CDR2: MNHEY and SVGAGI. The CDR3 spans 16 residues. Trimming cost V 5 bases and J 5 bases; bases outside gene matches: 13.